Below, 2 T cell receptor beta chains from the same sample are listed, as sequenced in a study of T cells in localized non-small cell lung cancer. Clones were read by immunoSEQ multiplex PCR, and TCRdb kept only the in-frame ones, dropping some. Of fewer than 35,000 clones detected, roughly nine tenths appear once; the ten largest clones hold 2.5% to 3.5%. The starting material was peripheral blood, obtained before any cancer treatment. Receptors were obtained from a female donor over 55 with stage I lung adenocarcinoma.

The rearrangement joins TRBV5-3 to TRBJ2-5, with a tentative D call TRBD1 (5 bases). TRBV5-3 is identified as an open reading frame with a role that is uncertain. The CDR3 contains 13 residues. Trimming cost V 0 bases and J 3 bases, with 6 bases left between them. The CDR3: CARSLDRKETQYF. CDR3 nucleotides: TGTGCCAGAAGCTTGGACAGGAAAGAGACCCAGTACTTC.

V is TRBV5-1 and J is TRBJ1-2; D might be TRBD1 (5 bases). V gave up 4 bases and J gave up 7 bases, with 11 bases separating them. The CDR3 has 12 residues. CDR1 and CDR2 (germline): SGHRS, YFSETQ. CDR3 in DNA: TGCGCCAGCAGCCCAGGGTCGGCTGGCTACACCTTC. Its translation is CASSPGSAGYTF.